A selection of T cell receptor beta chains follows, all from one sample in a study of T cell changes during pregnancy in multiple sclerosis. Clones were sequenced by immunoSEQ multiplex PCR, and TCRdb holds only the in-frame ones, with some missing. The table has about 42,000 clones, approximately 81% seen once; the top ten hold 0.55% to 0.75%. The sample was CD4+ T cells from peripheral blood mononuclear cells, taken before pregnancy. These receptors originate from a female donor with multiple sclerosis, enrolled in a pregnancy study. The CDR3 runs from the conserved cysteine through the conserved F or W. Fields, in order: clone size, D gene, V gene, J gene, CDR3 DNA, CDR3 protein. D genes are given only for firm matches. A clone size is listed for some rows: how often the clone was seen (once, few, many), or a class if it is expanded.

once	NA	TRBV5-4	TRBJ1-1	TGTGCCAGCAGCTTAGCGACAGGAATCGAAACTGAAGCTTTCTTT	CASSLATGIETEAFF
NA	NA	TRBV11-2	TRBJ1-1	TGTGCCAGCAGCTTAGAAGTGGGGGCGGCTTTCTTT	CASSLEVGAAFF
NA	NA	TRBV4-3	TRBJ2-7	TGCGCCAGCTATCGCCGTCCGGGACACCCTTCCTACGAGCAGTACTTC	CASYRRPGHPSYEQYF
NA	NA	TRBV27	TRBJ2-4	TGTGCCAGCAGTTTGTCGGGACACGGAAACATTCAGTACTTC	CASSLSGHGNIQYF
few	TRBD1	TRBV27	TRBJ1-5	TGTGCCAGCAGTTCCCTGGGGGACAGGGTGGTTCAGCCCCAGCATTTT	CASSSLGDRVVQPQHF
NA	TRBD1	TRBV29-1	TRBJ2-1	TGCAGCGTTGTGTCCGGACAGGGGGTAATTGAGCAGTTCTTC	CSVVSGQGVIEQFF
NA	NA	TRBV5-1	TRBJ1-6	TGCGCCAGCAGCTTGGACGGACAGATAGGTAATTCACCCCTCCACTTT	CASSLDGQIGNSPLHF
NA	TRBD1	TRBV5-1	TRBJ1-5	TGCGCCAGCAGCACAGGACAGGGGGATCAGCCCCAGCATTTT	CASSTGQGDQPQHF
NA	TRBD1	TRBV11-3	TRBJ2-3	TGTGCCAGCAGCCCGGAAGCCGGGACAGGGGGACGCGATACGCAGTATTTT	CASSPEAGTGGRDTQYF
NA	NA	TRBV30	TRBJ1-2	TGTGCCTGGAGTAGAGGCCATGGCTACACCTTC	CAWSRGHGYTF
NA	TRBD2	TRBV2	TRBJ2-5	TGTGCCAGCAGTGAAGCGCTTCTAGCGGGAGAGACCCAGTACTTC	CASSEALLAGETQYF
NA	NA	TRBV6-4	TRBJ2-1	TGTGCCAGCAGTGACTCGACGGGGGGCCTTACCGAGCAGTTCTTC	CASSDSTGGLTEQFF
NA	NA	TRBV7-9	TRBJ1-3	TGTGCCACTAACAGGGCCGGTTTT	CATNRAGF
NA	NA	TRBV18	TRBJ2-3	TGTGCCAGCTCGCCAACCGACACCGGGGTGACAGATACGCAGTATTTT	CASSPTDTGVTDTQYF
NA	NA	TRBV30	TRBJ1-4	TGTGCCTGGAGTGCGGGGTCGTATGAAAAACTGTTTTTT	CAWSAGSYEKLFF
NA	NA	TRBV18	TRBJ1-5	TGTGCCAGCTCACCCGGGTTGACCGGTCAGCCCCAGCATTTT	CASSPGLTGQPQHF
NA	TRBD1	TRBV4-2	TRBJ1-2	TGTGCCAGCAGCCAAGTCGCGTTTGGACAGGGGGTAAATGGCTACACCTTC	CASSQVAFGQGVNGYTF
once	NA	TRBV18	TRBJ1-3	TGTGCCAGCTCAGCCACGGGGGGAAACTCTGGAAACACCATATATTTT	CASSATGGNSGNTIYF
NA	NA	TRBV10-2	TRBJ2-5	TGCGCCAGCAGTGACCCCGTTACGGATCGGAGGGAGACCCAGTACTTC	CASSDPVTDRRETQYF
once	NA	TRBV21-1	TRBJ1-2	TGTGCCAGCAGCCCGGGACACTCAACGGACTATGGCTACACCTTC	CASSPGHSTDYGYTF
once	TRBD1	TRBV11-2	TRBJ2-7	TGTGCCAGCAGCGTAAGGACAGGGGCTTTGTTAGAGTACGAGCAGTACTTC	CASSVRTGALLEYEQYF
NA	TRBD1	TRBV14	TRBJ2-6	TGTGCCAGCTTACGAGACCGGGACAGGCGCCGCTCTGGGGCCAACGTCCTGACTTTC	CASLRDRDRRRSGANVLTF
few	NA	TRBV19	TRBJ1-6	TGTGCCAGTAGTATTAAGGGGTATTCCTCACCCCTCCACTTT	CASSIKGYSSPLHF
NA	TRBD2	TRBV6-4	TRBJ2-1	TGTGCCAGCAGTGACTCGAACGGGGGGGTCGATGAGCAGTTCTTC	CASSDSNGGVDEQFF
NA	NA	TRBV18	TRBJ2-5	TGTGCCAGCTCACCTTTCTCGGCGGAGCAAGAGACCCAGTACTTC	CASSPFSAEQETQYF
NA	TRBD2	TRBV18	TRBJ2-7	TGTGCCAGCTCATTACCGGGACCCTGGACTAGTACCCCCTACGAGCAGTACTTC	CASSLPGPWTSTPYEQYF
NA	NA	TRBV9	TRBJ1-4	TGTGCCAGCAGCGTACAGGGGACTAATGAAAAACTGTTTTTT	CASSVQGTNEKLFF
NA	TRBD2	TRBV18	TRBJ2-3	TGTGCCAGCTCCCGGGACTATGGAGGCACAGATACGCAGTATTTT	CASSRDYGGTDTQYF
NA	NA	TRBV5-8	TRBJ1-6	TGTGCCAGCAGCTGGCGTTTGAGGGGGAATTCACCCCTCCACTTT	CASSWRLRGNSPLHF
NA	TRBD1	TRBV25-1	TRBJ2-3	TGTGCCAGCAGTGAATCAACCCCGGACAGGGATGCGGGTACGCAGTATTTT	CASSESTPDRDAGTQYF
NA	NA	TRBV4-3	TRBJ1-5	TGCGCCAGCAGCCAAGAAAGTACAGGGAATCAGCCCCAGCATTTT	CASSQESTGNQPQHF
NA	TRBD1	TRBV7-9	TRBJ1-1	TGTGCCAGCAGTTTTCGTCCTACAGGGGACACTGAAGCTTTCTTT	CASSFRPTGDTEAFF
NA	TRBD1	TRBV5-8	TRBJ1-5	TGTGCCAGCAGCTTAGAACAGGGGATCCGGGTTCAGCCCCAGCATTTT	CASSLEQGIRVQPQHF
NA	TRBD1	TRBV18	TRBJ1-6	TGTGCCAGCTCACCACCGACAGGGAATTCACCCCTCCACTTT	CASSPPTGNSPLHF
NA	NA	TRBV7-9	TRBJ1-1	TGTGCCAGCAGCTTCGTGAGCCGTGAAGCTTTCTTT	CASSFVSREAFF
NA	TRBD2	TRBV5-1	TRBJ2-5	TGCGCCAGCAGCCCCAGCGGGGGGGGAGAGACCCAGTACTTC	CASSPSGGGETQYF
NA	TRBD1	TRBV19	TRBJ1-5	TGTGCCAGTAGTATCCCGGACAGGGAGGGTCAGCCCCAGCATTTT	CASSIPDREGQPQHF
once	NA	TRBV30	TRBJ1-5	TGTGCCTGGAACCAACAGGGCACTCAGCCCCAGCATTTT	CAWNQQGTQPQHF
NA	NA	TRBV19	TRBJ1-5	TGTGCCAGTAGTATTCGACTGGAGCCCCAGCATTTT	CASSIRLEPQHF
NA	TRBD2	TRBV6-5	TRBJ2-7	TGTGCCAGCAGTTATCTAACTAGCGGGACCTACGAGCAGTACTTC	CASSYLTSGTYEQYF
once	TRBD2	TRBV5-1	TRBJ2-3	TGCGCCAGCAGCCGGGGACTAGCGGAGAGCACAGATACGCAGTATTTT	CASSRGLAESTDTQYF
NA	NA	TRBV6-1	TRBJ2-3	TGTGCCAGCAGTGTCAGGGGAGTCACAGATACGCAGTATTTT	CASSVRGVTDTQYF
few	NA	TRBV30	TRBJ2-7	TGTGCCGGGAGGCAGAGGCCTTCGTACGAGCAGTACTTC	CAGRQRPSYEQYF
NA	TRBD2	TRBV7-2	TRBJ2-2	TGTGCCAGCGGCCTCCTAGCGGGGAACACCGGGGAGCTGTTTTTT	CASGLLAGNTGELFF
NA	TRBD2	TRBV6-6	TRBJ2-5	TGTGCCAGCAGTCGGGCCGGGACTAGCGGCCAAGAGACCCAGTACTTC	CASSRAGTSGQETQYF
NA	NA	TRBV11-1	TRBJ2-5	TGTGCCAGCAGCTTAGGGAGTAAAGGAGAGACCCAGTACTTC	CASSLGSKGETQYF
NA	NA	TRBV30	TRBJ2-1	TGTGCCTGGAGTGTAGATAACAACAATGAGCAGTTCTTC	CAWSVDNNNEQFF
NA	NA	TRBV2	TRBJ1-5	TGTGCCAGCAGTGGCCCAGGTGGGAATCAGCCCCAGCATTTT	CASSGPGGNQPQHF
NA	TRBD1	TRBV19	TRBJ2-3	TGTGCCAGTAGTACTAACCGCCGGACAGGATCTAGCACAGATACGCAGTATTTT	CASSTNRRTGSSTDTQYF
NA	TRBD2	TRBV7-2	TRBJ2-2	TGTGCCAGCAGCCCAATTAGCGGGAGTGGCTACACCGGGGAGCTGTTTTTT	CASSPISGSGYTGELFF
NA	NA	TRBV29-1	TRBJ2-7	TGCAGCGTCTCAGGGAAGGGGCCCTACGAGCAGTACTTC	CSVSGKGPYEQYF
few	TRBD1	TRBV23-1	TRBJ2-7	TGCGCCAGCAGTCAATCTTCGGACAGGCACTACGAGCAGTACTTC	CASSQSSDRHYEQYF
few	NA	TRBV11-2	TRBJ2-2	TGTGCCAGCAGCTCAAGACTAGACACCGGGGAGCTGTTTTTT	CASSSRLDTGELFF